This TCR beta chain originates from a study of blood T cell repertoires in COVID-19. V lost 0 bases and J 1 base, leaving 13 bases between the germline ends. Germline V CDR1 and CDR2: SGHKS, YYEKEE (reference sequence). The CDR3 runs 16 residues. Original data processing: Reference gene primer amplification gave estimated nucleated cell counts. The table came from immunoSEQ multiplex PCR; TCRdb's copy has only in-frame clones and leaves some out. That table is the source of V, J and clone size, and D and trimming were worked out from the DNA. The data contain about 120,000 clones, approximately 77% of them singletons.

This sequence joins TRBV5-5 and TRBJ1-1, with a tentative D call TRBD1 (5 bases). The specimen was peripheral blood. The source is a human donor in a cohort sampled during active COVID-19. The chain's CDR3 is CASSLDPGRGNTEAFF. The CDR3 DNA is TGTGCCAGCAGCTTGGACCCAGGGAGGGGGAACACTGAAGCTTTCTTT. Filled out from reference TRBV5-5 and TRBJ1-1, the complete variable domain reads DAGVTQSPTHLIKTRGQQVTLRCSPISGHKSVSWYQQVLGQGPQFIFQYYEKEERGRGNFPDRFSARQFPNYSSELNVNALLLGDSALYLCASSLDPGRGNTEAFFGQGTRLTVV.